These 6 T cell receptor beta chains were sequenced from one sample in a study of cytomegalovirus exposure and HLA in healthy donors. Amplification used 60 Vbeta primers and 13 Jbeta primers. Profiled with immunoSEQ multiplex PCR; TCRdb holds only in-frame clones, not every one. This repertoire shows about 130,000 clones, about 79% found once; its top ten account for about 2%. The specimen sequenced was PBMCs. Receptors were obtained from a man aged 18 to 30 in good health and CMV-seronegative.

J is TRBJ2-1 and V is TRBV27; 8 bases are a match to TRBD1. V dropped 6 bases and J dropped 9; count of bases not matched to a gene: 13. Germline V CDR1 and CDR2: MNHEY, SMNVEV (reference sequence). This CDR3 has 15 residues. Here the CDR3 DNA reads TGTGCCAGCAGGGCCGGGACAGGCCCGTGGGTTGAGCAGTTCTTC. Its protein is CASRAGTGPWVEQFF.

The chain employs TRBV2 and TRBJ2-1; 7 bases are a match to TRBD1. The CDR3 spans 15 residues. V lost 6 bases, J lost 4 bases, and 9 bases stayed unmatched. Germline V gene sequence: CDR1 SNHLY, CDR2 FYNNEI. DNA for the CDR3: TGTGCCAGCAGGGAAAACAGGGGACCTTACAATGAGCAGTTCTTC. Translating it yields CASRENRGPYNEQFF.

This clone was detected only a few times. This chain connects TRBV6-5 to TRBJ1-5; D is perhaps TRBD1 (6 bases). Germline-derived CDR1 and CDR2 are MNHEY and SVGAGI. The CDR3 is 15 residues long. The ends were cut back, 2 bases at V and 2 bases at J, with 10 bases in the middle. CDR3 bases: TGTGCCAGCAGTTACGGCGGGGGCGGCAATCAGCCCCAGCATTTT. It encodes CASSYGGGGNQPQHF.

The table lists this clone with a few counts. The CDR3 loop is CASSQDQATYEQYV. As DNA, the CDR3 is TGCGCCAGCAGCCAAGATCAGGCAACCTACGAGCAGTACGTC. The rearrangement joins TRBV4-1 to TRBJ2-7; D call uncertain. The CDR3 covers 14 residues. V lost 0 bases to trimming and J lost 2 bases, with 8 bases between them. Looked up from germline, CDR1 is MGHRA and CDR2 is YSYEKL.

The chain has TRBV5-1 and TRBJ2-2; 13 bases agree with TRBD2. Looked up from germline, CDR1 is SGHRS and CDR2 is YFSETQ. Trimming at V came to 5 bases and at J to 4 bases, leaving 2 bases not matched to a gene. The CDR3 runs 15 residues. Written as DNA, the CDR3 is TGCGCCAGCAGGGGGACTAGCGGGACCACCGGGGAGCTGTTTTTT. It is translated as CASRGTSGTTGELFF. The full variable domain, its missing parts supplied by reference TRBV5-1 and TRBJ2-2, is KAGVTQTPRYLIKTRGQQVTLSCSPISGHRSVSWYQQTPGQGLQFLFEYFSETQRNKGNFPGRFSGRQFSNSRSEMNVSTLELGDSALYLCASRGTSGTTGELFFGEGSRLTVL.

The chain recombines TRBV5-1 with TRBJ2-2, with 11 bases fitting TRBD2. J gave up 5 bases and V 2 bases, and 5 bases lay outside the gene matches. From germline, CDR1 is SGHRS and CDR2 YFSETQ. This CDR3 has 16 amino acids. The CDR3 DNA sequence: TGCGCCAGCAGCTTTACTAGCGGGAGCGGAACCGGGGAGCTGTTTTTT. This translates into CASSFTSGSGTGELFF.